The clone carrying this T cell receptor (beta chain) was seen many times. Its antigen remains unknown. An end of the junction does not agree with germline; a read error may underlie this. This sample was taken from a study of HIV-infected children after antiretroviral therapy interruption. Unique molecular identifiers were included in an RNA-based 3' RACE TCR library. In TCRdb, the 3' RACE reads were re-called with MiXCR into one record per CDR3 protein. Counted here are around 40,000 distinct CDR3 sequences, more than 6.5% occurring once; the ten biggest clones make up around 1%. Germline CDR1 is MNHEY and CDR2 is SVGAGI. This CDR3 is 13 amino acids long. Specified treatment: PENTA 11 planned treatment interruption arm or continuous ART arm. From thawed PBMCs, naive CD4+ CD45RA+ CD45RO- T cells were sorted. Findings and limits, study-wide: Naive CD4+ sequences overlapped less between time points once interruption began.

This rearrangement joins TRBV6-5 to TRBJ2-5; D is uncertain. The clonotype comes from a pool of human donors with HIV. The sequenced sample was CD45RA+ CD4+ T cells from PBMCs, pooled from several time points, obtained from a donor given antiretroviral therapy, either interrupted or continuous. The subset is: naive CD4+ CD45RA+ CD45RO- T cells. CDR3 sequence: CASNYPGQETQYF. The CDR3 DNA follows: TGTGCCAGCAATTACCCCGGACAAGAGACCCAGTACTTC.